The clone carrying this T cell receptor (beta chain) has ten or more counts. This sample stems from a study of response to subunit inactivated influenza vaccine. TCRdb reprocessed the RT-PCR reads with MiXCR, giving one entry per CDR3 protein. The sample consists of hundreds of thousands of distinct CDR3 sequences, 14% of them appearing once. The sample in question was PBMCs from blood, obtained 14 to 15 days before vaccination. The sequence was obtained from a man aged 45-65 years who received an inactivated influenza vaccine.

The chain's CDR3 is CASSPLGVSTEAFF. The DNA for the CDR3 is TGTGCCAGCAGCCCCTTAGGAGTATCCACTGAAGCTTTCTTT. The genes are TRBV3-1 and TRBJ1-1, with unresolved D. Germline CDR1 reads LGHDT; CDR2 reads YNNKEL (reference sequence). CDR3 length: 14 amino acids. With 4 bases removed from V and 4 bases from J, the gap between germline ends came to 13 bases.